The rows below give T cell receptor beta chains drawn from one sample of a study of early stage breast cancer tumors. Assay: immunoSEQ multiplex PCR; the TCRdb copy retains only in-frame clones and omits some. Here the sample spans about 28,000 clones, roughly four fifths being singletons. The sequencing sample was made of blood. These receptors all come from a person aged 40-50 years with breast cancer. The CDR3 runs from the conserved cysteine through the conserved F or W. A D gene is named only where the DNA matches it firmly. Size is omitted from some rows. Given values are once, few, many or a class for expanded clones.

CDR3 DNA	CDR3 protein	clone size	D gene	V gene	J gene
TGTGCCAGTAGTCCGGGACAGGGAAGGTTCGAAAAACTGTTTTTT	CASSPGQGRFEKLFF	once	TRBD1	TRBV19	TRBJ1-4
TGTGCCAGCAGTTTATCGGGGCAGGTTAATGAAAAACTGTTTTTT	CASSLSGQVNEKLFF	-	-	TRBV27	TRBJ1-4
TGTGCCAGTAGTAGGACAGGGGACTTCAATCAGCCCCAGCATTTT	CASSRTGDFNQPQHF	-	TRBD1	TRBV19	TRBJ1-5
TGTGCCATCGGACAGAGCCCAGATACGCAGTATTTT	CAIGQSPDTQYF	-	-	TRBV10-3	TRBJ2-3
TGTGCCAGCAGTTTTACAGGCTCATTCTACGAGCAGTACTTC	CASSFTGSFYEQYF	-	-	TRBV27	TRBJ2-7
TGTGCCAGCAGCTTGGGAGGCGCAAACAATGAGCAGTTCTTC	CASSLGGANNEQFF	-	-	TRBV5-4	TRBJ2-1
TGTGCCAGCAGCTATTCCGGGACAGGGGGCCCAGATACGCAGTATTTT	CASSYSGTGGPDTQYF	once	TRBD1	TRBV11-3	TRBJ2-3
TGTGCCTGGAGAGCAGCGGGGGGCAACTACGAGCAGTACTTC	CAWRAAGGNYEQYF	-	TRBD2	TRBV30	TRBJ2-7
TGTGCCAGCTCACCCGGCCGGGCCCAAAGAAGGCAGTACTTC	CASSPGRAQRRQYF	-	-	TRBV18	TRBJ2-7
TGTGCCAGCAGCCAATCGAGGTTGCAGCACACTGAAGCTTTCTTT	CASSQSRLQHTEAFF	few	-	TRBV16	TRBJ1-1
TGTGCCAGCAGTGATGGGCCAGCGGGAGTAGGAGAGCAGTTCTTC	CASSDGPAGVGEQFF	-	TRBD2	TRBV6-4	TRBJ2-1
TGTGCCAGTAGTATTGTGGGAGGGGGGGAAGAGACCCAGTACTTC	CASSIVGGGEETQYF	few	-	TRBV19	TRBJ2-5
TGTGCCAGCACCTCCCTGGGGACAGGGAGTTGGGGCTACACCTTC	CASTSLGTGSWGYTF	-	TRBD1	TRBV28	TRBJ1-2
TGTGCCAGCACGGCGGGGCTTCAAGAGACCCAGTACTTC	CASTAGLQETQYF	-	-	TRBV7-9	TRBJ2-5
TGTGCCAGCAGCTTAGGAGTTATGGTGCGAACTCTAACCTACGAGCAGTACTTC	CASSLGVMVRTLTYEQYF	-	-	TRBV7-9	TRBJ2-7
TGTGCCAGCAGGCTCGGACAGGGCCGACGTCATGGCTACACCTTC	CASRLGQGRRHGYTF	few	TRBD1	TRBV4-2	TRBJ1-2
TGCGCCAGCGGATCTCGGTTAGCGGGGGCCCATGAGCAGTTCTTC	CASGSRLAGAHEQFF	-	TRBD2	TRBV5-1	TRBJ2-1
TGCGCCAGCAGCCAATTCGTCCGGGAGCGACCAGCAGGTACGCAGTATTTT	CASSQFVRERPAGTQYF	-	-	TRBV4-1	TRBJ2-3
TGTGCCAGCAGTGAAAAGCCCGGGACAGGGACCGGGGAGCTGTTTTTT	CASSEKPGTGTGELFF	-	TRBD1	TRBV6-4	TRBJ2-2
TGTGCCAGCAGCCGCAGGGGGGCGGGAGGGCCCTCAAATGAGCAGTTCTTC	CASSRRGAGGPSNEQFF	-	TRBD2	TRBV7-3	TRBJ2-1
TGTGCCAGCAGCTCACACAGGGTTCAGCCCCAGCATTTT	CASSSHRVQPQHF	-	-	TRBV7-2	TRBJ1-5
TGTGCCAGCAGCCCCTTGGGTAGCACAGATACGCAGTATTTT	CASSPLGSTDTQYF	-	-	TRBV14	TRBJ2-3